The subject of this entry is one T cell receptor (beta chain). This clonotype came up many times. The specificity of this receptor is unknown. Base qualities are not recorded, but no much larger clone differs from it by a single base. The TCR beta CDR3 regions were amplified from RNA transcripts. For the first round of RT-PCR on the TCR CDR3, the HTBI primer set was used together with the Qiagen OneStep RT-PCR kit. A second multiplex PCR round built the libraries, followed by size selection and purification. Libraries were sequenced paired-end with 100 bp reads on an Illumina HiSeq2000. Regarding the original processing steps: SOAPnuke was used to process the raw data, throwing out any read that contained adapters or uncalled bases, had a mean Phred below 15, or lacked an exact constant-primer or identifier match. High-quality paired reads were merged using COPE v1.2.5, and each unique nucleotide sequence was defined as a clonotype. MiTCR v1.1 was used to align clonotypes to the IMGT TRBV, TRBD and TRBJ reference segments. The analysis included only V-J combinations with a frequency above 0.0001, which together covered about 99% of the repertoires. A TCS score was defined as the ratio between F50 (clonal expansion) and ExV (chaos), using BLOSUM62-based TCRdist between CDR3 peptides within each V-J. Welch's t-statistics and random forest reduced 450 to 600 V-J features to fewer than 15, which were used in a naive Bayes classifier (R e1071). TCRdb redid the processing of the public reads, applying fastp at Q25 and MiXCR, and retained in-frame beta chains. When rows share a CDR3 protein, they turn into one entry using the most common DNA and genes. The V and J calls shown here were made by TCRdb, not taken from the authors' results. Here the sample has a few hundred thousand distinct CDR3 sequences; about a sixth occur a single time. The top ten clones comprise about 7% of the sample.

The data belong to a study of T cells in Graves' hyperthyroidism and ophthalmopathy (dated by TCRdb to between 2018 and 2020). Regarding the research as a whole: Peripheral blood was sampled at the time of initial diagnosis, prior to any treatment. The study also compared thyroid tissue and blood T-cell repertoires from roughly six Graves' hyperthyroidism patients. Following sampling, methimazole starting at 30 mg daily was given to hyperthyroidism patients, and high-dose intravenous methylprednisolone was given to ophthalmopathy patients. The paper describes TCR Vbeta CDR3 sequencing of 130 to 150 peripheral blood samples, made up of 43 ophthalmopathy patients, around 78 hyperthyroidism patients and 17 progressor patients. The approximately 90 discovery patients were randomly split 7:3 into training and test sets. Prospective prediction of ophthalmopathy was tested in an independent validation cohort of approximately 18 hyperthyroidism patients and 17 patients who later progressed to ophthalmopathy. To identify distinguishing TCR V-J signatures, a discovery cohort of around 100 patients was used, comprising approximately 40 with Graves' ophthalmopathy and around 60 with stable Graves' hyperthyroidism. The paper's findings and limits, for the study overall: In validation, progression to ophthalmopathy was predicted by the model with 55% to 71% sensitivity and 72% to 80% specificity, a median of approximately 6.5 months before onset. No statistical method was used to set the sample size in advance, and investigators knew the group allocation. A 13 V-J signature model separated ophthalmopathy from stable hyperthyroidism, with roughly 88% sensitivity and 81.08% specificity in cross-validation and 80%/75% in testing. Most expanded thyroid clonotypes (frequency above 0.001) were also found in blood, which suggests that blood repertoires may mirror thyroid immune responses.

Stable Graves' hyperthyroidism was defined as no progression to ophthalmopathy during 18 months of follow-up. The hyperthyroidism patients were between 18 and 65 years old and newly diagnosed, with a disease duration of less than 2 months. Exclusion was applied to patients with uncontrolled infections, other autoimmune diseases, pregnancy or lactation. Clinical symptoms, serum thyroxine and TRAb, thyroid ultrasound, and orbital computed tomography formed the basis for the diagnoses. PBMCs were isolated from approximately 10 ml of fresh peripheral blood by Ficoll-Paque density gradient centrifugation. Trizol reagent was used to extract total RNA, and RNA quality was then checked on an Agilent 2100 Bioanalyzer. In the germline V gene, CDR1 corresponds to SGHTA and CDR2 to FQGNSA. Trimming takes 2 bases from V and 3 bases from J, and the germline ends sit 8 bases apart. The CDR3 holds 13 amino acids from the cysteine to the phenylalanine. The CDR3 DNA has 39 bases and is translated from base 1.

Here the chain combines TRBV7-2 and TRBJ2-7; the D gene assignment is perhaps TRBD1 or TRBD2, with each matching 5 bases. This clonotype was obtained from a woman aged 25 to 39 with Graves' hyperthyroidism. Material: blood. The CDR3 amino acid sequence is: CASSLSGHYEQYF. The nucleotide sequence reads TGTGCCAGCAGCTTAAGCGGACACTACGAGCAGTACTTC.